A selection of T cell receptor beta chains follows, all from one sample in a study of shared clonotypes between healthy human individuals. This table comes from immunoSEQ multiplex PCR, and its TCRdb copy is limited to in-frame clones, with some not included. The sample shows nearly 1,000,000 clones, approximately 80% of them seen only once. Material for sequencing was memory CD4+ T cells sorted from blood. The receptors stem from a man in his late teens or twenties in good health. Both conserved end residues are part of each CDR3. Fields, in order: J gene, V gene, clone size, D gene, CDR3 DNA, CDR3 protein. D genes are given only for firm matches. Only part of the rows carry a size: once, few, many, or a class if the clone is expanded.

j_gene: TRBJ2-3
v_gene: TRBV29-1
abundance: -
d_gene: -
CDR3nt: TGCAGCGTTGATGGAAGGGGTTACACAGATACGCAGTATTTT
CDR3aa: CSVDGRGYTDTQYF

j_gene: TRBJ2-7
v_gene: TRBV11-2
abundance: -
d_gene: TRBD2
CDR3nt: TGTGCCAGCAGCTTTCATACCGGGACTAGCTCCTACGAGCAGTACTTC
CDR3aa: CASSFHTGTSSYEQYF

j_gene: TRBJ2-4
v_gene: TRBV10-1
abundance: -
d_gene: TRBD1
CDR3nt: TGCGCCAGCAGTGAAGGAACAGGGGTGACCAAAAACATTCAGTACTTC
CDR3aa: CASSEGTGVTKNIQYF

j_gene: TRBJ2-1
v_gene: TRBV2
abundance: -
d_gene: TRBD2
CDR3nt: TGTGCCAGCAGCCTAGGTCCAGCGGGAGGCAATGAGCAGTTCTTC
CDR3aa: CASSLGPAGGNEQFF

j_gene: TRBJ1-2
v_gene: TRBV15
abundance: -
d_gene: -
CDR3nt: TGTGCCACCAGCAGAGATCGATGGGGGGCCTATGGCTACACCTTC
CDR3aa: CATSRDRWGAYGYTF

j_gene: TRBJ1-2
v_gene: TRBV5-8
abundance: -
d_gene: -
CDR3nt: TGTGCCAGCAGCTGGCTGAGGGGCGAGAGGGACTATGGCTACACCTTC
CDR3aa: CASSWLRGERDYGYTF

j_gene: TRBJ2-7
v_gene: TRBV12-5
abundance: -
d_gene: -
CDR3nt: TGTGCTAGTGGTTTAGGGAGCAAACAACACTACGAGCAGTACTTC
CDR3aa: CASGLGSKQHYEQYF

j_gene: TRBJ1-5
v_gene: TRBV18
abundance: -
d_gene: TRBD1
CDR3nt: TGTGCCAGCTCACTATACGACAGGGCGAGCAATCAGCCCCAGCATTTT
CDR3aa: CASSLYDRASNQPQHF

j_gene: TRBJ1-4
v_gene: TRBV19
abundance: -
d_gene: -
CDR3nt: TGTGCCAGTAGTATACCACGGAATACGGGAGAAAAACTGTTTTTT
CDR3aa: CASSIPRNTGEKLFF

j_gene: TRBJ2-1
v_gene: TRBV6-6
abundance: -
d_gene: TRBD1
CDR3nt: TGTGCCACCGGGGACAGGGGGCTTCTTGGGAATGAGCAGTTCTTC
CDR3aa: CATGDRGLLGNEQFF

j_gene: TRBJ1-6
v_gene: TRBV30
abundance: -
d_gene: -
CDR3nt: TGTGCCTGGAGGGGAGCGGGGGCACATTCACCCCTCCACTTT
CDR3aa: CAWRGAGAHSPLHF

j_gene: TRBJ2-5
v_gene: TRBV7-6
abundance: -
d_gene: -
CDR3nt: TGTGCCAGCAGCCTTAAGGGGGGGGCTATAATCGAGACCCAGTACTTC
CDR3aa: CASSLKGGAIIETQYF

j_gene: TRBJ1-4
v_gene: TRBV15
abundance: few
d_gene: TRBD1
CDR3nt: TGTGCCACCAGCAGAGGGACAGGCGGGAGGTCGACTAATGAAAAACTGTTTTTT
CDR3aa: CATSRGTGGRSTNEKLFF

j_gene: TRBJ2-5
v_gene: TRBV6-5
abundance: -
d_gene: -
CDR3nt: TGTGCCAGCAGTTACTCGGAGGGGAGGGAGACCCAGTACTTC
CDR3aa: CASSYSEGRETQYF

j_gene: TRBJ2-2
v_gene: TRBV4-2
abundance: -
d_gene: -
CDR3nt: TGTGCCAGCAGACTAACCCTGGACACCGGGGAGCTGTTTTTT
CDR3aa: CASRLTLDTGELFF

j_gene: TRBJ2-2
v_gene: TRBV19
abundance: -
d_gene: -
CDR3nt: TGTGCCAGTAGTATAGCCGCCCAGCCCACCGGGGAGCTGTTTTTT
CDR3aa: CASSIAAQPTGELFF

j_gene: TRBJ1-2
v_gene: TRBV5-4
abundance: few
d_gene: TRBD1
CDR3nt: TGTGCCAGCAGCTCATCCCAGGGGGGTGTTGATGGCTACACCTTC
CDR3aa: CASSSSQGGVDGYTF

j_gene: TRBJ1-2
v_gene: TRBV5-1
abundance: few
d_gene: -
CDR3nt: TGCGCCAGCAGTCGAGACAGAGGCTATGGCTACACCTTC
CDR3aa: CASSRDRGYGYTF

j_gene: TRBJ2-3
v_gene: TRBV12-5
abundance: -
d_gene: -
CDR3nt: TGTGCTAGTGGTTTAGGGAGCCAGGGAAGGGCGGATACGCAGTATTTT
CDR3aa: CASGLGSQGRADTQYF

j_gene: TRBJ2-3
v_gene: TRBV27
abundance: -
d_gene: TRBD2
CDR3nt: TGTGCCAGCAGTCGGGGGGGGACAGATACGCAGTATTTT
CDR3aa: CASSRGGTDTQYF

j_gene: TRBJ1-4
v_gene: TRBV28
abundance: -
d_gene: -
CDR3nt: TGTGCCAGCAGTTTAGCAGGGAGTTCAACTAATGAAAAACTGTTTTTT
CDR3aa: CASSLAGSSTNEKLFF

j_gene: TRBJ1-1
v_gene: TRBV11-2
abundance: -
d_gene: -
CDR3nt: TGTGCCAGCAGCTTTCGACGGGGGGCGAACACTGAAGCTTTCTTT
CDR3aa: CASSFRRGANTEAFF

j_gene: TRBJ1-5
v_gene: TRBV2
abundance: -
d_gene: -
CDR3nt: TGTGCCAGCGTGGTAGAGTATAGCAATCAGCCCCAGCATTTT
CDR3aa: CASVVEYSNQPQHF

j_gene: TRBJ1-2
v_gene: TRBV30
abundance: -
d_gene: TRBD1
CDR3nt: TGTGCCTGGAGTGGGGGACAGGGGGATAGCTATGGCTACACCTTC
CDR3aa: CAWSGGQGDSYGYTF

j_gene: TRBJ2-5
v_gene: TRBV5-1
abundance: -
d_gene: TRBD2
CDR3nt: TGCGCCAGCGGACTAGCGGGAGGTGGGGAGACCCAGTACTTC
CDR3aa: CASGLAGGGETQYF

j_gene: TRBJ1-2
v_gene: TRBV30
abundance: -
d_gene: -
CDR3nt: TGTGCCTGGCACATGTCAGGCGGTAACTATGGCTACACCTTC
CDR3aa: CAWHMSGGNYGYTF

j_gene: TRBJ2-7
v_gene: TRBV5-1
abundance: few
d_gene: -
CDR3nt: TGCGCCAGCAGCCTTTCTTCGTGGGGGTCCGTGAGTGAGCAGTACTTC
CDR3aa: CASSLSSWGSVSEQYF

j_gene: TRBJ2-3
v_gene: TRBV9
abundance: -
d_gene: -
CDR3nt: TGTGCCAGCAGCGTAGTGTTAGCGGGCACAGATACGCAGTATTTT
CDR3aa: CASSVVLAGTDTQYF

j_gene: TRBJ2-1
v_gene: TRBV7-3
abundance: once
d_gene: -
CDR3nt: TGTGCCAGCAGCCGAACTACTAGTCACAATGAGCAGTTCTTC
CDR3aa: CASSRTTSHNEQFF

j_gene: TRBJ1-2
v_gene: TRBV7-8
abundance: -
d_gene: -
CDR3nt: TGTGCCAGCAGCTTAGACCGCGGGGTCCGACCCTACACCTTC
CDR3aa: CASSLDRGVRPYTF

j_gene: TRBJ2-5
v_gene: TRBV2
abundance: -
d_gene: TRBD2
CDR3nt: TGTGCCAGCAGTGGGGGACTAGCGGGCGAGACCCAGTACTTC
CDR3aa: CASSGGLAGETQYF

j_gene: TRBJ2-5
v_gene: TRBV30
abundance: -
d_gene: -
CDR3nt: TGTGCCTGGAGTGAACTGGCGGGGTCCCAAGAGACCCAGTACTTC
CDR3aa: CAWSELAGSQETQYF

j_gene: TRBJ1-2
v_gene: TRBV7-2
abundance: -
d_gene: TRBD1
CDR3nt: TGTGCCAGCAGCTTAGCGGAGGGGGCGGGCTATGGCTACACCTTC
CDR3aa: CASSLAEGAGYGYTF

j_gene: TRBJ2-7
v_gene: TRBV5-1
abundance: -
d_gene: -
CDR3nt: TGCGCCAGCAGCTTGGACCGTGTAGGCTCCTACGAGCAGTACTTC
CDR3aa: CASSLDRVGSYEQYF

j_gene: TRBJ2-5
v_gene: TRBV11-2
abundance: once
d_gene: -
CDR3nt: TGTGCCAGCAGCTTATCGGGCAACGAAGAGACCCAGTACTTC
CDR3aa: CASSLSGNEETQYF

j_gene: TRBJ2-7
v_gene: TRBV7-2
abundance: -
d_gene: -
CDR3nt: TGTGCCAGCAGCGAGGGGGGCGCCTCCTACGAGCAGTACTTC
CDR3aa: CASSEGGASYEQYF

j_gene: TRBJ2-3
v_gene: TRBV2
abundance: -
d_gene: TRBD2
CDR3nt: TGTGCCACCGCCGGGACTAGAGGTAATACGCAGTATTTT
CDR3aa: CATAGTRGNTQYF

j_gene: TRBJ2-7
v_gene: TRBV7-2
abundance: -
d_gene: TRBD2
CDR3nt: TGTGCCAGCAGCTCTGGGAGCGGGAGTGGAGGCGAGCAGTACTTC
CDR3aa: CASSSGSGSGGEQYF

j_gene: TRBJ2-3
v_gene: TRBV5-4
abundance: -
d_gene: -
CDR3nt: TGTGCCAGCAGCTTGGATTGGGGTCAGGGGCAGTATTTT
CDR3aa: CASSLDWGQGQYF

j_gene: TRBJ2-2
v_gene: TRBV5-1
abundance: -
d_gene: -
CDR3nt: TGCGCCAGCAGCTCCGGCCCCACCGGGGAGCTGTTTTTT
CDR3aa: CASSSGPTGELFF

j_gene: TRBJ1-1
v_gene: TRBV6-1
abundance: -
d_gene: -
CDR3nt: TGTGCCAGCGAAAGGGGCCGGAACACTGAAGCTTTCTTT
CDR3aa: CASERGRNTEAFF

j_gene: TRBJ2-5
v_gene: TRBV28
abundance: -
d_gene: -
CDR3nt: TGTGCCAGCAGCCAAAGGGACTTAGCGAGAGAGACCCAGTACTTC
CDR3aa: CASSQRDLARETQYF

j_gene: TRBJ1-2
v_gene: TRBV14
abundance: -
d_gene: -
CDR3nt: TGTGCCAGCAGCCAAGCTCACTATGGCTACACCTTC
CDR3aa: CASSQAHYGYTF

j_gene: TRBJ2-1
v_gene: TRBV4-3
abundance: -
d_gene: TRBD2
CDR3nt: TGCGCCAGCAGCCAAGATGCCGGCGGCGGGAGCTCCTACAATGAGCAGTTCTTC
CDR3aa: CASSQDAGGGSSYNEQFF

j_gene: TRBJ1-1
v_gene: TRBV10-2
abundance: -
d_gene: -
CDR3nt: TGCGCCAGCAGCGCAACAGGGATGAACACTGAAGCTTTCTTT
CDR3aa: CASSATGMNTEAFF

j_gene: TRBJ1-2
v_gene: TRBV2
abundance: -
d_gene: -
CDR3nt: TGTGCCAGCAGTGCGGGCGGAGGCGGGGACTATGGCTACACCTTC
CDR3aa: CASSAGGGGDYGYTF

j_gene: TRBJ1-6
v_gene: TRBV28
abundance: once
d_gene: TRBD1
CDR3nt: TGTGCCAGCAGAGGAGGGACAGGGGATAATTCACCCCTCCACTTT
CDR3aa: CASRGGTGDNSPLHF

j_gene: TRBJ1-2
v_gene: TRBV19
abundance: -
d_gene: -
CDR3nt: TGTGCCAGTAGTGCTCCTAAACCTAACTATGGCTACACCTTC
CDR3aa: CASSAPKPNYGYTF

j_gene: TRBJ2-5
v_gene: TRBV6-5
abundance: -
d_gene: -
CDR3nt: TGTGCCAGCAATATCCAGCGGGAGACCCAGTACTTC
CDR3aa: CASNIQRETQYF